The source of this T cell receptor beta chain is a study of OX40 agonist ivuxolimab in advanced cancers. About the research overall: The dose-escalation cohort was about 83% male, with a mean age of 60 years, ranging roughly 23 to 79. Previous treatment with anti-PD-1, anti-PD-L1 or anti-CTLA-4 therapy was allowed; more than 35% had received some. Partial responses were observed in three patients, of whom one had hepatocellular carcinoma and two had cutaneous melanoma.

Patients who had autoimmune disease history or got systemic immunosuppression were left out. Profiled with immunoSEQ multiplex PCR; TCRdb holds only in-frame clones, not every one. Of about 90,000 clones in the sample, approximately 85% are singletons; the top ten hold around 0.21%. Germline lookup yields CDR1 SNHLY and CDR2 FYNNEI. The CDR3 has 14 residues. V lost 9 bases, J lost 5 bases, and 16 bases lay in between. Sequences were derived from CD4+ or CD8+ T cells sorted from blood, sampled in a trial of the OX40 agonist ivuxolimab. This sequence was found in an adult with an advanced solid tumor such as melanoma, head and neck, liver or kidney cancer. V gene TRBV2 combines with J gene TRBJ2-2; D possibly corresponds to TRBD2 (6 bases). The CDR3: CASLGRGGTGELFF. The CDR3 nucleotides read TGTGCCAGTTTAGGGCGGGGAGGTACCGGGGAGCTGTTTTTT. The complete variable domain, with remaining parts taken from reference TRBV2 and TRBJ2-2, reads EPEVTQTPSHQVTQMGQEVILRCVPISNHLYFYWYRQILGQKVEFLVSFYNNEISEKSEIFDDQFSVERPDGSNFTLKIRSTKLEDSAMYFCASLGRGGTGELFFGEGSRLTVL.